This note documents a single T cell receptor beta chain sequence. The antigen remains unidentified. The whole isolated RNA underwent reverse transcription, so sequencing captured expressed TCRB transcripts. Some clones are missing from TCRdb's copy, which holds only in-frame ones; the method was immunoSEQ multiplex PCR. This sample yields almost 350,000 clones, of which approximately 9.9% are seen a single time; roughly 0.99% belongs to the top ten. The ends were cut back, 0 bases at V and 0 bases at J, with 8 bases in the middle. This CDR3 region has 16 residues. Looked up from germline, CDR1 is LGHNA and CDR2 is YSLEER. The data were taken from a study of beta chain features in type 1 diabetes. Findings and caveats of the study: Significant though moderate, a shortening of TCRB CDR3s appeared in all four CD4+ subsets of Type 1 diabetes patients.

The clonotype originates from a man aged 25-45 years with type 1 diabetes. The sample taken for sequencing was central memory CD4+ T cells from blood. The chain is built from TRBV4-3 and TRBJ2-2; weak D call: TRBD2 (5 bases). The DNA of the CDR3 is TGCGCCAGCAGCCAAGATCCGCGGGCGAACACCGGGGAGCTGTTTTTT. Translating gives CASSQDPRANTGELFF.